The 18 T cell receptor beta chains in this list originate from one sample, sequenced in a study of blood T cell repertoires in COVID-19. The table came from immunoSEQ multiplex PCR; TCRdb's copy has only in-frame clones and leaves some out. The table has about 160,000 clones, about 88% seen once; the top ten hold about 7.2%. Input material: PBMCs or T cells enriched from blood (not recorded which). The receptor set was obtained from a man aged 50 to 60 who had recovered from COVID-19.

The chain joins TRBV3-1 (or the pseudogene TRBV3-2) to TRBJ2-7; D gene uncertain. The germline V gene encodes CDR1 LGHDT and CDR2 YNNKEL (reference sequence). The CDR3 runs 16 residues. V lost 4 bases and J lost 6, with 22 bases in between. For the CDR3, the DNA is TGTGCCAGCAGCCCGACCGGGTCGATGGCCTACTTCGAGCAGTACTTC. It yields the protein CASSPTGSMAYFEQYF.

The genes are TRBV10-3 and TRBJ1-5; TRBD1 aligns across 9 bases. From germline, CDR1 is ENHRY and CDR2 SYGVKD. The CDR3 runs 17 residues. The trim removed 6 bases at V and 0 bases at J, leaving 9 bases unmatched. The CDR3 loop is CAISPGTGTYSNQPQHF. In DNA, the CDR3 is TGTGCCATCAGCCCCGGGACAGGGACTTATAGCAATCAGCCCCAGCATTTT.

The chain couples TRBV25-1 to TRBJ1-3, with D uncertain. The germline V and J ends were trimmed by 6 bases and 2 bases, with 14 bases remaining between them. This CDR3 is built from 15 residues. Germline V gene sequence: CDR1 MGHDK, CDR2 SYGVNS. The DNA for the CDR3 is TGTGCCAGCAGCCCCGCAACTGTGCCTGGAAACACCATATATTTT. This encodes CASSPATVPGNTIYF.

V and J are TRBV7-6 and TRBJ2-3, with 9 bases that match TRBD1. With V trimmed by 5 bases and J by 6 bases, 9 bases remained unmatched. Germline assignment: CDR1 SGHVS and CDR2 FNYEAQ. The CDR3 has 15 residues. CDR3 bases: TGTGCCAGCAGCACCACAGGGGGCGGTGGGGATACGCAGTATTTT. Amino acid sequence: CASSTTGGGGDTQYF. The complete variable domain, with remaining parts taken from reference TRBV7-6 and TRBJ2-3, reads GAGVSQSPRYKVTKRGQDVALRCDPISGHVSLYWYRQALGQGPEFLTYFNYEAQQDKSGLPNDRFSAERPEGSISTLTIQRTEQRDSAMYRCASSTTGGGGDTQYFGPGTRLTVL.

The V and J genes are TRBV7-6 and TRBJ2-3; 7 bases agree with TRBD1. The germline V gene has CDR1 SGHVS and CDR2 FNYEAQ. The ends lost 2 bases at V and 5 bases at J; junction bases unmatched: 10. The CDR3 consists of 16 residues. The chain's CDR3 is CASSLRRQGGGDTQYF. The CDR3 nucleotides read TGTGCCAGCAGCTTACGTCGACAGGGTGGGGGAGATACGCAGTATTTT. Supplemented by reference TRBV7-6 and TRBJ2-3, the full variable domain reads GAGVSQSPRYKVTKRGQDVALRCDPISGHVSLYWYRQALGQGPEFLTYFNYEAQQDKSGLPNDRFSAERPEGSISTLTIQRTEQRDSAMYRCASSLRRQGGGDTQYFGPGTRLTVL.

The rearrangement joins TRBV19 to TRBJ2-5, with D maybe TRBD2 (6 bases). This CDR3 is 17 amino acids long. V was shortened by 7 bases and J by 5 bases, with 26 bases between the two germline ends. The V gene's germline CDR1 is LNHDA and CDR2 SQIVND (reference sequence). The chain's CDR3 is CASTQRGTAWAGETQYF. The CDR3 nucleotides are TGTGCCAGTACCCAACGGGGCACCGCCTGGGCGGGGGAGACCCAGTACTTC. The variable domain in full, completed from reference TRBV19 and TRBJ2-5, reads DGGITQSPKYLFRKEGQNVTLSCEQNLNHDAMYWYRQDPGQGLRLIYYSQIVNDFQKGDIAEGYSVSREKKESFPLTVTSAQKNPTAFYLCASTQRGTAWAGETQYFGPGTRLLVL.

In this sample, this clone turned up once. This chain joins TRBV6-6 and TRBJ1-6; TRBD1 aligns across 9 bases. Germline V gene sequence: CDR1 MNHNY, CDR2 SVGAGI (reference sequence). This CDR3 is 16 amino acids long. The ends lost 6 bases at V and 7 bases at J; junction bases unmatched: 10. For the CDR3, the DNA is TGTGCCAGCAGCCAACTAATGGACAGGGGAAATTCACCCCTCCACTTT. Its protein is CASSQLMDRGNSPLHF.

This clone was counted between two and nine times. The chain links TRBV11-3 to TRBJ1-1; D call uncertain. The CDR3 is made up of 15 amino acids. Germline V gives CDR1 SGHNT, CDR2 YENEEA. Trimming left V 5 bases short and J 4 bases short, with 17 bases between. In DNA, the CDR3 is TGTGCCAGCAGCCCACCAGCAGGATCTATCACTGAAGCTTTCTTT. Translation gives CASSPPAGSITEAFF.

The rearrangement links TRBV5-1 to TRBJ2-3, with TRBD1 identical over 9 bases. Trimming at V came to 7 bases and at J to 4 bases, leaving 10 bases not matched to a gene. Germline V lookup: CDR1 SGHRS, CDR2 YFSETQ. The CDR3 is made up of 15 amino acids. The CDR3 region is CASAQRTGDSDTQYF. CDR3 sequence (DNA): TGCGCCAGCGCTCAAAGGACAGGGGATTCAGATACGCAGTATTTT.

The chain links TRBV7-8 to TRBJ1-1, with D unresolved. The ends were cut back, 5 bases at V and 7 bases at J, with 17 bases in the middle. The CDR3 spans 14 residues. The germline V gene encodes CDR1 SGHVS and CDR2 FQNEAQ. The CDR3 bases are TGTGCCAGCAGCCCCGCCGGGAATTACCTTGAAGCTTTCTTT. The encoded protein is CASSPAGNYLEAFF.

The V gene is TRBV4-1, the J gene TRBJ2-2; D perhaps matches TRBD1 (6 bases). Germline V CDR1 and CDR2: MGHRA, YSYEKL. CDR3 size: 18 residues. V was trimmed by 4 bases and J by 0 bases, leaving 18 bases between them. CDR3 sequence: CASSPRSGTSANTGELFF. DNA for the CDR3: TGCGCCAGCAGCCCCCGTTCCGGGACATCCGCGAACACCGGGGAGCTGTTTTTT.

The chain combines TRBV30 with TRBJ1-2; D uncertain. The CDR3 is 15 amino acids. Germline V lookup: CDR1 GTSNPN, CDR2 SVGIG (reference sequence). V lost 0 bases and J 8 bases, leaving 19 bases between the germline ends. The CDR3 region is CAWSVGRWSRGGYTF. In nucleotides, the CDR3 is TGTGCCTGGAGTGTCGGCAGGTGGTCTCGTGGCGGCTACACCTTC.

The V gene is TRBV7-9, the J gene TRBJ2-7, with 10 bases aligning to TRBD1. CDR3 length: 15 amino acids. V shed 5 bases and J 7 bases; nucleotides not matched to a gene: 11. Germline loops: CDR1 SEHNR, CDR2 FQNEAQ (reference sequence). The CDR3, as DNA: TGTGCCAGCAGCAAATCGACAGGGGGCCCTGAAGAGCAGTACTTC. Its protein product is CASSKSTGGPEEQYF. Supplemented by reference TRBV7-9 and TRBJ2-7, the full variable domain reads DTGVSQNPRHKITKRGQNVTFRCDPISEHNRLYWYRQTLGQGPEFLTYFQNEAQLEKSRLLSDRFSAERPKGSFSTLEIQRTEQGDSAMYLCASSKSTGGPEEQYFGPGTRLTVT.

The chain employs TRBV12-3 or TRBV12-4 and TRBJ1-6, with a possible D match to TRBD1 (6 bases). Trimming took off 3 bases at V and 6 bases at J, with 6 bases between the two ends. This CDR3 is 13 amino acids long. CDR3 loop: CASSLDSNSPLHF. The CDR3 bases are TGTGCCAGCAGTTTGGACAGTAATTCACCCCTCCACTTT.

The rearrangement uses TRBV5-6 and TRBJ1-2; a weak D match, TRBD1 (6 bases). Germline V gene data show CDR1 as SGHDT and CDR2 as YYEEEE. The V end lost 2 bases, the J end lost 6 bases, and 11 bases lay between the germline ends. The CDR3 has 13 amino acids. The CDR3 region has the DNA TGTGCCAGCAGCTTCACAGGGATTGATGGCTACACCTTC. As protein: CASSFTGIDGYTF.

This chain uses TRBV5-1 with TRBJ1-6; a possible D gene is TRBD1 (5 bases). CDR3 length equals 16 residues. Germline CDR1 SGHRS, CDR2 YFSETQ. V shed 5 bases and J shed 7 bases, with 19 bases lying between them. The DNA for the CDR3 is TGCGCCAGCAGTTCGGAACCTCAGGGTGTAAATTCACCCCTCCACTTT. Translation: CASSSEPQGVNSPLHF.

This sequence joins TRBV7-9 and TRBJ1-1, with D maybe TRBD1 (6 bases). V lost 7 bases and J lost 3, with 12 bases in between. CDR1 SEHNR and CDR2 FQNEAQ come from the germline V gene (reference sequence). This CDR3 is built from 13 residues. DNA for the CDR3: TGTGCCAGCACCCCGGGACAACACACTGAAGCTTTCTTT. Residues: CASTPGQHTEAFF.

The CDR3 spells CASEKQGVFTDTQYF. DNA of the CDR3: TGCGCCAGCGAAAAACAGGGTGTGTTCACAGATACGCAGTATTTT. V usage is TRBV5-1 and J usage is TRBJ2-3; TRBD1 is a possible D gene (6 bases). This CDR3 has 15 amino acids. The germline V and J ends were trimmed by 7 bases and 2 bases, with 17 bases remaining between them. CDR1 is SGHRS and CDR2 is YFSETQ in the germline V gene. Combining the CDR3 with reference TRBV5-1 and TRBJ2-3 gives the whole variable domain KAGVTQTPRYLIKTRGQQVTLSCSPISGHRSVSWYQQTPGQGLQFLFEYFSETQRNKGNFPGRFSGRQFSNSRSEMNVSTLELGDSALYLCASEKQGVFTDTQYFGPGTRLTVL.